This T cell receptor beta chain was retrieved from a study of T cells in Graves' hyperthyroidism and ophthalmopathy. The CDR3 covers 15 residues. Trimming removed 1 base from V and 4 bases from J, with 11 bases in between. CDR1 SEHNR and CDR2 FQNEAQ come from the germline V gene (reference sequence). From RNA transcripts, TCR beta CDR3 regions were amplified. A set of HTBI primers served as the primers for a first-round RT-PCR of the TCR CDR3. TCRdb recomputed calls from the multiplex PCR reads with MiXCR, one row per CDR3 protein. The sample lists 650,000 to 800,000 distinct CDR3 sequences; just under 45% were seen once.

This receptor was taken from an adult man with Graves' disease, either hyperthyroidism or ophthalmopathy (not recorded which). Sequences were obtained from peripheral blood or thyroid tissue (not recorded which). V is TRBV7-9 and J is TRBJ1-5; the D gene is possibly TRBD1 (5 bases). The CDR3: CASSLETGFNQPQHF. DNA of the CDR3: TGTGCCAGCAGCTTAGAAACAGGCTTTAATCAGCCCCAGCATTTT.